Reported below is one T cell receptor beta chain. TCRdb ran MiXCR on the reads and lists one entry per CDR3 protein. The data hold about 2,700 distinct CDR3 sequences, with about a sixth observed a single time. This specimen belongs to a study of liver allograft versus peripheral blood T cells. For the study at large: T cell receptor repertoires in transplanted livers were compared with those in recipients' peripheral blood.

The CDR3 spans 15 residues. Germline values: CDR1 SGDLS, CDR2 YYNGEE. Trimming cost V 3 bases and J 1 base; bases outside gene matches: 5. The chain employs TRBV9 and TRBJ2-7, with 9 bases that match TRBD1. The clonotype comes from a human patient who had a liver transplant. The graft donor may have contributed some T cells. The CDR3 loop is CASSGGTGKSYEQYF. CDR3 coding DNA: TGTGCCAGCAGCGGAGGGACAGGGAAATCCTACGAGCAGTACTTC.